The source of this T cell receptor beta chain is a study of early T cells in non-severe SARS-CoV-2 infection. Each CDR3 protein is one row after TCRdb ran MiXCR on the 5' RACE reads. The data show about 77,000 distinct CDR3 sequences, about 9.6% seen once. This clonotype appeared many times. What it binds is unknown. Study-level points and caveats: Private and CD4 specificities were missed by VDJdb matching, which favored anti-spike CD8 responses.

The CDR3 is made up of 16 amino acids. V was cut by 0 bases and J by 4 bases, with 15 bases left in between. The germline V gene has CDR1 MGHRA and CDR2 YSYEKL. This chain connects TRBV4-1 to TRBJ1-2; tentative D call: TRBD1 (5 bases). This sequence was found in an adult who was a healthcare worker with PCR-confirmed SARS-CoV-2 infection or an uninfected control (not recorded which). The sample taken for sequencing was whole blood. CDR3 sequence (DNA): TGCGCCAGCAGCCAAGATGTGGCAGGGCTTGTCTATGGCTACACCTTC. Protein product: CASSQDVAGLVYGYTF.